The rows below give T cell receptor beta chains drawn from one sample of a study of cytomegalovirus exposure and HLA in healthy donors. The assay was immunoSEQ multiplex PCR, and TCRdb's table has in-frame clones only and misses some. The repertoire holds about 140,000 clones, with approximately 83% as singletons. Input material: PBMCs. The source of these receptors is a man aged 35-49 years in good health and CMV-seronegative. Each CDR3 is given with its conserved first and last residue. Fields, in order: J gene, V gene, clone size, D gene, CDR3 protein, CDR3 DNA. A D gene is named only where the DNA matches it firmly. Size values are once, few and many counts, or a class for expanded clones, and some rows have none.

TRBJ1-2,TRBV5-1,.,TRBD1,CASSQGQGTGVYGYTF,TGCGCCAGCAGCCAGGGACAGGGGACGGGGGTATATGGCTACACCTTC
TRBJ2-5,TRBV7-2,few,TRBD2,CASSLAQKGAGGPRETQYF,TGTGCCAGCAGCTTAGCCCAAAAGGGAGCGGGAGGGCCGAGGGAGACCCAGTACTTC
TRBJ2-1,TRBV7-9,.,.,CASSSDSRPYNEQFF,TGTGCCAGCAGCTCCGACTCAAGACCCTACAATGAGCAGTTCTTC
TRBJ2-7,TRBV30,few,.,CAWSVTGSWAYEQYF,TGTGCCTGGAGTGTTACCGGGTCATGGGCCTACGAGCAGTACTTC
TRBJ2-7,TRBV30,.,TRBD2,CAWSSGGAYEQYF,TGTGCCTGGAGTTCGGGGGGGGCCTACGAGCAGTACTTC
TRBJ2-3,TRBV5-4,.,.,CASSPGGSGGTDTQYF,TGTGCCAGCAGCCCGGGTGGTAGCGGAGGCACAGATACGCAGTATTTT
TRBJ2-2,TRBV29-1,.,.,CSASETGQELFF,TGCAGCGCCTCGGAGACCGGCCAAGAGCTGTTTTTT
TRBJ1-1,TRBV19,.,.,CASTPGPMNTEAFF,TGTGCCAGTACACCAGGGCCCATGAACACTGAAGCTTTCTTT
TRBJ2-5,TRBV28,.,.,CASTTFSGAGGRTQYF,TGTGCCAGCACCACCTTTTCAGGAGCGGGTGGTAGGACCCAGTACTTC
TRBJ1-1,TRBV2,.,.,CASSDPGTEAFF,TGTGCCAGCAGTGACCCCGGGACTGAAGCTTTCTTT
TRBJ1-1,TRBV6-6,.,.,CASSDRSGNTEAFF,TGTGCCAGCAGTGACCGGTCAGGGAACACTGAAGCTTTCTTT
TRBJ1-1,TRBV5-8,.,.,CASRFVEAFF,TGTGCCAGCCGGTTCGTTGAAGCTTTCTTT
TRBJ2-1,TRBV5-1,.,TRBD2,CASSLVTSGGNEQFF,TGCGCCAGCAGCTTGGTGACTAGCGGGGGGAATGAGCAGTTCTTC
TRBJ2-7,TRBV6-5,.,TRBD1,CASKPGQGTYEQYF,TGTGCCAGCAAACCGGGACAGGGGACCTACGAGCAGTACTTC
TRBJ2-5,TRBV6-1,.,TRBD1,CASQTGQGVTQYF,TGTGCCTCCCAAACGGGGCAGGGGGTCACCCAGTACTTC
TRBJ2-7,TRBV6-1,.,TRBD2,CASSGGLAGGITYEQYF,TGTGCCAGCAGTGGAGGACTAGCGGGGGGTATTACCTACGAGCAGTACTTC
TRBJ1-5,TRBV19,.,.,CASTPTSSNQPQHF,TGTGCCAGTACCCCAACCAGTAGCAATCAGCCCCAGCATTTT
TRBJ2-7,TRBV10-2,.,TRBD1,CASMAGQGTYEQYF,TGCGCCAGCATGGCGGGACAGGGCACATACGAGCAGTACTTC
TRBJ1-1,TRBV29-1,.,.,CSVKEDMNTEAFF,TGCAGCGTTAAGGAGGATATGAACACTGAAGCTTTCTTT
TRBJ2-3,TRBV30,once,TRBD2,CAWTRAGGPADTQYF,TGTGCCTGGACTAGGGCGGGAGGGCCGGCGGATACGCAGTATTTT
TRBJ1-1,TRBV27,.,.,CASSPAGVSMNTEAFF,TGTGCCAGCAGTCCCGCAGGGGTTAGCATGAACACTGAAGCTTTCTTT
TRBJ2-7,TRBV6-5,.,TRBD2,CASSQGLAGVEQYF,TGTGCCAGCAGTCAAGGACTAGCGGGGGTTGAGCAGTACTTC
TRBJ2-7,TRBV6-5,.,.,CASSYSWTDSYEQYF,TGTGCCAGCAGTTACTCTTGGACAGATAGCTACGAGCAGTACTTC
TRBJ2-3,TRBV4-2,.,TRBD2,CASSQAIRAGGTDTQYF,TGTGCCAGCAGCCAAGCGATAAGGGCGGGAGGTACAGATACGCAGTATTTT
TRBJ1-1,TRBV2,.,.,CARGGAPTEGTEAFF,TGTGCCAGAGGTGGGGCCCCGACGGAGGGCACTGAAGCTTTCTTT
TRBJ2-3,TRBV5-1,.,.,CASTQSGNTDTQYF,TGCGCCAGCACCCAATCGGGGAATACAGATACGCAGTATTTT
TRBJ1-2,TRBV7-8,.,.,CASSLVRGESYTF,TGTGCCAGCAGCTTAGTCCGCGGAGAGAGCTACACCTTC
TRBJ2-5,TRBV4-3,.,.,CASSQEAYETQYF,TGCGCCAGCAGCCAAGAGGCATACGAGACCCAGTACTTC
TRBJ2-1,TRBV27,.,.,CASSPFGYNEQFF,TGTGCCAGCAGTCCGTTCGGGTACAATGAGCAGTTCTTC
TRBJ2-1,TRBV28,.,TRBD2,CASNLAGSSSYNEQFF,TGTGCCAGCAACTTAGCGGGATCAAGCTCCTACAATGAGCAGTTCTTC
TRBJ1-1,TRBV5-1,once,TRBD1,CASSRQGEDTEAFF,TGCGCCAGCAGCCGACAGGGGGAGGACACTGAAGCTTTCTTT
TRBJ2-5,TRBV7-6,few,.,CASSLGGGNVQETQYF,TGTGCCAGCAGCTTAGGTGGCGGTAACGTACAAGAGACCCAGTACTTC
TRBJ2-7,TRBV4-3,.,.,CASSQTGTGEQYF,TGCGCCAGCAGCCAAACCGGCACGGGGGAGCAGTACTTC
TRBJ1-1,TRBV15,.,.,CATSTGTGETEAFF,TGTGCCACCAGCACCGGGACGGGGGAGACTGAAGCTTTCTTT
TRBJ1-1,TRBV7-9,.,.,CASSAFGGTEAFF,TGTGCCAGCTCCGCATTCGGAGGGACTGAAGCTTTCTTT
TRBJ1-2,TRBV9,.,.,CASSPTPQGDYGYTF,TGTGCCAGCAGTCCTACCCCACAGGGAGACTATGGCTACACCTTC
TRBJ1-1,TRBV25-1,.,TRBD1,CASRRTGNTEAFF,TGTGCCAGCAGGAGGACAGGGAACACTGAAGCTTTCTTT
TRBJ2-3,TRBV2,.,TRBD1,CASSAPPGQRRDTQYF,TGTGCCAGCAGTGCCCCCCCGGGACAGCGAAGAGATACGCAGTATTTT
TRBJ1-4,TRBV9,few,.,CASSATATNEKLFF,TGTGCCAGCAGCGCGACAGCAACTAATGAAAAACTGTTTTTT
TRBJ2-7,TRBV18,.,.,CASSPLKGAYEQYF,TGTGCCAGCTCACCACTCAAGGGGGCCTACGAGCAGTACTTC
TRBJ2-5,TRBV25-1,.,.,CASSESGEETQYF,TGTGCCAGCAGTGAATCGGGGGAAGAGACCCAGTACTTC
TRBJ2-5,TRBV7-2,.,.,CASSQQAKRTQYF,TGTGCCAGCAGCCAACAGGCGAAGAGGACCCAGTACTTC
TRBJ2-4,TRBV5-1,.,TRBD1,CANDRAAKNIQYF,TGCGCCAACGACAGGGCTGCCAAAAACATTCAGTACTTC
TRBJ1-1,TRBV7-2,.,.,CASSLVGGLNTEAFF,TGTGCCAGCAGCTTAGTTGGAGGGCTGAACACTGAAGCTTTCTTT
TRBJ2-3,TRBV7-9,once,TRBD1,CASSSLTADRGETDTQYF,TGTGCCAGCAGCTCCCTCACGGCGGACAGGGGAGAGACAGATACGCAGTATTTT
TRBJ2-5,TRBV7-2,.,.,CASSTEEGLQTQYF,TGTGCCAGCAGCACCGAGGAGGGCTTGCAGACCCAGTACTTC
TRBJ1-2,TRBV6-1,.,.,CASSGFNRDTGYGYTF,TGTGCCAGCAGTGGGTTTAACAGGGATACGGGCTATGGCTACACCTTC
TRBJ2-2,TRBV18,.,TRBD1,CASSQKQGSAGELFF,TGTGCCAGCTCACAAAAACAGGGGTCTGCCGGGGAGCTGTTTTTT